The sequence of this TCR beta chain was determined in a study of T cells in Graves' hyperthyroidism and ophthalmopathy. At the level of the study: It was at initial diagnosis, before any treatment, that peripheral blood was collected. Overall study results and limits: The blood repertoire included most of the expanded thyroid clonotypes above 0.001.

This clonotype has ten or more counts. The antigen is unknown. In the ophthalmopathy cohort, Clinical Activity Score was at least 3, NOSPECS grade at least 4, and duration under 3 months. The ends were cut back, 2 bases at V and 1 base at J, with 2 bases in the middle. The CDR3 runs to 12 residues. Looked up from germline, CDR1 is LGHDT and CDR2 is YNNKEL (reference sequence). The investigators amplified TCR beta CDR3 regions from RNA transcripts. The HTBI set primed first-round TCR CDR3 RT-PCR. TCRdb reprocessed the multiplex PCR reads with MiXCR, giving one entry per CDR3 protein. The table includes about 380,000 distinct CDR3 sequences, about a fifth detected once.

The TCR sequence derives from a young man with Graves' ophthalmopathy. Material for sequencing was blood. The V and J genes are TRBV3-1 and TRBJ2-5; the D is unclear. The CDR3 sequence is CASSQLQETQYF. CDR3 nucleotides: TGTGCCAGCAGCCAACTCCAAGAGACCCAGTACTTC.